The next 23 T cell receptor beta chains were all read from a single sample in a study of T cells in Graves' hyperthyroidism and ophthalmopathy. The source material, RNA transcripts, was used to amplify TCR beta CDR3 regions. With the HTBI primer set, the TCR CDR3 went through a first round of RT-PCR. TCRdb reprocessed the multiplex PCR reads with MiXCR, giving one entry per CDR3 protein. The sample lists a few hundred thousand distinct CDR3 sequences, approximately 16% seen once, with under 25% in the top ten. Sequenced sample: blood. These TCRs come from a woman aged 55 to 70 with Graves' ophthalmopathy.

The chain recombines TRBV20-1 with TRBJ2-7; no clear D. V dropped 4 bases and J dropped 5 bases, with 24 bases sitting between them. The CDR3 extends over 16 amino acids. Looked up from germline, CDR1 is DFQATT and CDR2 is SNEGSKA (reference sequence). The CDR3 nucleotides are TGCAGTGCTAATGCCCCCGAGGAACGGGCTGGCAACGAGCAGTACTTC. Translating gives CSANAPEERAGNEQYF.

In this sample, this clonotype turned up a few times. CDR3 region: CASSEDSYSGNTIYF. The CDR3 DNA follows: TGTGCCAGCAGCGAGGACAGCTACTCTGGAAACACCATATATTTT. The J gene is TRBJ1-3, the V gene TRBV5-4; tentative D call: TRBD1 (6 bases). V was shortened by 4 bases and J by 0 bases, with 11 bases between the two germline ends. The CDR3 runs to 15 residues. The germline gives CDR1 SGHNT, CDR2 YYREEE (reference sequence).

This clonotype was seen many times. Sequence at one end of the junction differs from germline and may be a read error. The gene calls are TRBV6-1 and TRBJ1-4; D may be TRBD1 (6 bases). The germline CDR1 and CDR2 sequences are MNHNS and SASEGT. The length of the CDR3 is 14 residues. The CDR3 sequence is CASREGGVGEKLFF. For the CDR3, the DNA is TGTGCCAGCAGGGAAGGGGGGGTAGGTGAAAAACTGTTTTTT.

The table lists this clonotype with a few counts. This chain connects TRBV12-3 or TRBV12-4 to TRBJ1-1; D not certain. Trimming left V 6 bases short and J 11 bases short, with 16 bases between. The CDR3 runs to 12 residues. For the CDR3, the DNA is TGTGCCAGCAGCTCCGGACGGAAGAACGCTTTCTTT. Translated, it gives CASSSGRKNAFF.

About this clonotype itself: This may be a read error: a much more frequent sequence differs by one nucleotide. The rearrangement joins TRBV5-1 to TRBJ2-7; unclear D gene. The V and J ends lost 0 bases and 6 bases respectively, with 10 bases between them. CDR1 is SGHRS and CDR2 is YFSETQ in the germline V gene. This CDR3 comprises 13 residues. The CDR3 DNA sequence: TGCGCCAGCAGCTTGGATAGCTTGGGCGAGCAGTACTTC. Amino acid sequence: CASSLDSLGEQYF.

This clonotype turned up a few times. At one of its ends the junction is not consistent with the germline gene, which may arise from a read error. The chain uses TRBV27 and TRBJ2-4; TRBD2 matches 10 bases. Germline CDR1 and CDR2: MNHEY and SMNVEV (reference sequence). The length of the CDR3 is 19 residues. The CDR3 nucleotides read TGTGCCAGCAGCCCTGCGGGACTAGCGAATCGCCTAGCCAAAACCATTCAGTACTTC. Translated: CASSPAGLANRLAKTIQYF.

This clonotype was seen at least ten times. The V and J genes are TRBV18 and TRBJ2-3; perhaps TRBD2 as D (6 bases). Per germline, CDR1 KGHSH and CDR2 LQKENI. The CDR3 totals 15 residues. V gave up 8 bases and J gave up 4 bases, with 19 bases separating them. DNA of the CDR3: TGTGCCAGCACAGGTTCGACGGGAGTATCAGATACGCAGTATTTT. This encodes CASTGSTGVSDTQYF. Complete variable domain (other parts from reference TRBV18 and TRBJ2-3): NAGVMQNPRHLVRRRGQEARLRCSPMKGHSHVYWYRQLPEEGLKFMVYLQKENIIDESGMPKERFSAEFPKEGPSILRIQQVVRGDSAAYFCASTGSTGVSDTQYFGPGTRLTVL.

This clonotype was seen only a few times. This chain uses TRBV7-3 with TRBJ2-3, with D possibly TRBD1 on 6 matching bases. The CDR3 loop spans 15 amino acids. The germline V gene has CDR1 SGHTA and CDR2 FQGTGA. V lost 5 bases and J lost 2, with 14 bases in between. The CDR3 loop reads CASSATGISTDTQYF. CDR3 coding DNA: TGTGCCAGCAGCGCTACAGGGATCTCCACAGATACGCAGTATTTT.

This clonotype was counted between two and nine times. The DNA of the CDR3 is TGCAGCGTTGAGCAGACGGACTACACAGATACGCAGTATTTT. Its translation is CSVEQTDYTDTQYF. This sequence joins TRBV29-1 and TRBJ2-3; possible D gene TRBD2, 6 bases. Germline V gene data show CDR1 as SQVTM and CDR2 as ANQGSEA. The CDR3 covers 14 residues. Trimming shortened V by 3 bases and J by 2 bases, and 12 bases separated the two germline ends.

Comment on this clonotype: An end of the junction differs from the germline gene, which may be a read error. The CDR3 spells CASSLDRPHSNRPQHF. The CDR3 nucleotides read TGTGCCAGCAGCTTAGATCGACCTCATAGCAATCGGCCCCAGCATTTT. This chain connects TRBV7-2 to TRBJ1-5, with D unclear. CDR1 is SGHTA and CDR2 is FQGNSA in the germline V gene. CDR3 size: 16 residues.

This clonotype came up many times. V usage is TRBV27 and J usage is TRBJ2-5; D unclear. Germline CDR1 and CDR2: MNHEY and SMNVEV (reference sequence). The CDR3 extends over 14 amino acids. V dropped 2 bases and J dropped 2 bases, with 9 bases sitting between them. The CDR3 reads CASSLGSAQETQYF. In DNA form, the CDR3 reads TGTGCCAGCAGTTTAGGTTCAGCACAAGAGACCCAGTACTTC.

This clonotype occurred a few times. The rearrangement uses TRBV15 and TRBJ2-4; 10 bases are a match to TRBD2. Germline trimming cut 0 bases from V and 9 bases from J; bases unmatched to any gene: 8. CDR1 LNHNV and CDR2 YYDKDF come from the germline V gene (reference sequence). The CDR3 length is 16 residues. The CDR3 coding sequence is TGTGCCACCAGCAGAGATCGTTTGATAGCGGGAGGCATTCAGTACTTC. It encodes CATSRDRLIAGGIQYF.

This clonotype was counted only a few times. The chain couples TRBV20-1 to TRBJ2-4; 15 bases fit TRBD2. V was clipped by 0 bases and J by 7 bases; unmatched bases: 7. This CDR3 region has 17 residues. Per germline, CDR1 DFQATT and CDR2 SNEGSKA (reference sequence). CDR3 sequence: CSARDPGTSGRLNIQYF. CDR3 bases: TGCAGTGCTAGAGACCCCGGGACTAGCGGGAGGTTGAACATTCAGTACTTC.

This clonotype was observed at least ten times. The V and J genes are TRBV28 and TRBJ2-3; TRBD2 matches at 13 bases. Germline assignment: CDR1 MDHEN and CDR2 SYDVKM. The CDR3 sequence is 16 residues long. V gave up 6 bases and J gave up 4 bases; unmatched junction bases: 7. CDR3 region: CASSDPGLAGADTQYF. Written as DNA, the CDR3 is TGTGCCAGCAGCGATCCTGGACTAGCGGGAGCAGATACGCAGTATTTT.

Ten or more counts support this clonotype. V usage is TRBV5-1 and J usage is TRBJ2-7; 10 bases agree with TRBD2. The CDR3 consists of 15 residues. Germline V gene sequence: CDR1 SGHRS, CDR2 YFSETQ. Trimming removed 5 bases from V and 4 bases from J; junction bases left unmatched: 9. The CDR3, as DNA: TGCGCCAGCAGTCCATCCGGGACTAGCGTTTACGAGCAGTACTTC. Protein sequence: CASSPSGTSVYEQYF.

At least ten counts were recorded for this clonotype. The chain employs TRBV6-1 and TRBJ2-3; 15 bases are shared with TRBD2. Germline CDR1 reads MNHNS; CDR2 reads SASEGT. The trim removed 5 bases at V and 6 bases at J, leaving 12 bases unmatched. The CDR3 is made up of 18 amino acids. CDR3 protein: CASSRPGLAGGRGDTQYF. CDR3 in DNA: TGTGCCAGCAGTCGACCGGGACTAGCGGGAGGCCGCGGGGATACGCAGTATTTT.

This clonotype was detected many times. This chain links TRBV28 with TRBJ2-3; 10 bases map to TRBD2. The CDR3 has 16 amino acids. The germline CDR1 and CDR2 sequences are MDHEN and SYDVKM. J was trimmed by 1 base and V by 5 bases; bases with no gene match: 6. DNA for the CDR3: TGTGCCAGCAGTCCCAGCGGGAGGGCCGGCACAGATACGCAGTATTTT. It specifies CASSPSGRAGTDTQYF.

This clonotype was seen ten or more times. CDR3 protein: CASSDRGTSNYGYTF. CDR3 DNA sequence: TGTGCCAGCAGTGACAGGGGGACCTCTAACTATGGCTACACCTTC. The rearrangement links TRBV12-3 or TRBV12-4 to TRBJ1-2; 9 nucleotides align to TRBD1. This CDR3 spans 15 amino acids. V trimming: 5 bases; J trimming: 0 bases; junction bases outside the gene matches: 4.

In its sample, this clonotype was seen many times. The genes are TRBV28 and TRBJ2-5; D possibly corresponds to TRBD1 (5 bases). Germline V gene lookup returns CDR1 MDHEN and CDR2 SYDVKM. CDR3 length: 14 residues. V was shortened by 4 bases and J by 2 bases, with 11 bases between the two germline ends. CDR3 coding DNA: TGTGCCAGCAGTTCTTACGGACAACAAGAGACCCAGTACTTC. This encodes CASSSYGQQETQYF.

This clonotype showed up many times. The rearrangement links TRBV18 to TRBJ2-1; 8 bases are a match to TRBD2. Germline loops: CDR1 KGHSH, CDR2 LQKENI. This CDR3 has 15 amino acids. Germline trimming cut 2 bases from V and 5 bases from J; bases unmatched to any gene: 5. The CDR3, as DNA: TGTGCCAGCTCACCAATAGGGACTAGAGACAATGAGCAGTTCTTC. Translation gives CASSPIGTRDNEQFF.

This clonotype was seen a handful of times. The chain links TRBV20-1 to TRBJ2-7; 9 bases map to TRBD2. Unmatched junction bases numbered 9, after V lost 6 bases and J lost 0 bases. CDR1 and CDR2 (germline): DFQATT, SNEGSKA (reference sequence). This CDR3 is 15 amino acids long. The CDR3, as DNA: TGCAGTGCCCCCGCGGAGCGGGAGGTCTCCTACGAGCAGTACTTC. As protein: CSAPAEREVSYEQYF.

The chain combines TRBV6-1 with TRBJ2-4, with D possibly matching TRBD2 (5 bases). Germline V gene lookup returns CDR1 MNHNS and CDR2 SASEGT. V gave up 8 bases and J gave up 1 base, with 9 bases separating them. CDR3 length equals 13 residues. This CDR3 reads CASSSGAKNIQYF. CDR3 sequence (DNA): TGTGCCAGCTCCTCGGGGGCCAAAAACATTCAGTACTTC.

Here the CDR3 reads CSARDMGSGSPDTQYF. The CDR3 nucleotides are TGCAGTGCTAGAGATATGGGTAGCGGGAGCCCAGATACGCAGTATTTT. The chain carries TRBV20-1 and TRBJ2-3; 9 nucleotides agree with TRBD2. V shed 0 bases, J shed 4 bases, and the junction held 8 bases outside the gene matches. Per the germline V gene, CDR1 is DFQATT and CDR2 is SNEGSKA (reference sequence). This CDR3 contains 16 residues.